This T cell receptor (beta chain) is from a study of a mutant IDH1 vaccine in newly diagnosed glioma. Specified time point: baseline, week 1 (first vaccination visit). Noted treatment: pre-vaccination baseline after standard-of-care therapy. The method was immunoSEQ multiplex PCR; TCRdb's version includes in-frame clones alone and lacks a portion of them. This sample yields roughly 32,000 clones, of which about three quarters are seen a single time; around 9.5% belongs to the top ten. Here the sequenced sample was peripheral blood mononuclear cells (PBMCs), taken from a glioma patient treated with radiotherapy, temozolomide or both. This clonotype was obtained from a man in his forties or fifties with glioma. Some clones in this sample may be carry-over from other donors' samples.

CDR3 DNA: TGTGCCAGCAGCAGAGGGACAGGGGGCACTATGAACACTGAAGCTTTCTTT. Protein product: CASSRGTGGTMNTEAFF. This sequence joins TRBV5-4 and TRBJ1-1; 12 bases are shared with TRBD1. V lost 4 bases and J lost 0; bases outside the gene matches: 7. Germline-derived CDR1 and CDR2 are SGHNT and YYREEE (reference sequence). This CDR3 has 17 amino acids. The whole variable domain, filled in from reference TRBV5-4 and TRBJ1-1, reads ETGVTQSPTHLIKTRGQQVTLRCSSQSGHNTVSWYQQALGQGPQFIFQYYREEENGRGNFPPRFSGLQFPNYSSELNVNALELDDSALYLCASSRGTGGTMNTEAFFGQGTRLTVV.